These 7 T cell receptor beta chains originate from one sample sequenced in a study of T-cell reconstitution after alpha-beta-depleted transplantation in children. The authors prepared the TCRbeta library with unique molecular identifiers. TCRdb passed the PCR reads through MiXCR, listing each CDR3 protein once. The top ten clones hold about 7.2% of a sample with roughly 15,000 distinct CDR3 sequences, over 5% of them seen once. The sample consisted of PBMCs, taken before TCRalphabeta/CD19-depleted stem cell transplant. These TCRs come from a boy aged 5-17 years with acute lymphoblastic leukemia, due to receive a stem cell transplant.

By frequency in the sample, this clonotype is medium-sized. The chain is built from TRBV29-1 and TRBJ2-5, with D possibly TRBD2 on 5 matching bases. This CDR3 comprises 17 residues. The V end lost 0 bases, the J end lost 1 base, and 18 bases lay between the germline ends. Per the germline V gene, CDR1 is SQVTM and CDR2 is ANQGSEA. The CDR3 bases are TGCAGCGTTGAAGATCAGATGGGCGCGGGCAGCCAAGAGACCCAGTACTTC. Translated: CSVEDQMGAGSQETQYF.

The sample holds many counts of this clonotype. This chain uses TRBV20-1 with TRBJ1-6, with a tentative D call TRBD1 (6 bases). V was shortened by 0 bases and J by 7 bases, with 13 bases between the two germline ends. From germline, CDR1 is DFQATT and CDR2 SNEGSKA (reference sequence). The CDR3 runs 15 residues. The CDR3 nucleotides are TGCAGTGCTAGAGATCGAGGCCAGGGGAATTCACCCCTCCACTTT. Its protein is CSARDRGQGNSPLHF.

This clonotype was detected a few times. The chain uses TRBV20-1 and TRBJ2-5; D is undetermined. The ends were cut back, 1 base at V and 5 bases at J, with 8 bases in the middle. Germline V CDR1 and CDR2: DFQATT, SNEGSKA (reference sequence). This CDR3 has 12 residues. CDR3 amino acids: CSARGWRETQYF. The CDR3, as DNA: TGCAGTGCTAGAGGGTGGCGGGAGACCCAGTACTTC.

This clonotype was seen ten or more times. This rearrangement joins TRBV4-2 to TRBJ1-2, with D possibly TRBD1 on 5 matching bases. V was cut by 1 base and J by 5 bases, with 14 bases left in between. This CDR3 has 15 residues. Germline V lookup: CDR1 LGHNA, CDR2 YNFKEQ. The CDR3 DNA is TGTGCCAGCAGCCAAGGGGCCAGGGTTAGGTATGGCTACACCTTC. Translating gives CASSQGARVRYGYTF.

The sample holds many counts of this clonotype. This chain joins TRBV6-4 and TRBJ2-3; the match to TRBD2 covers 8 bases. The CDR3 is made up of 15 amino acids. V lost 2 bases to trimming and J lost 4 bases; unmatched junction nucleotides: 5. Per germline, CDR1 MRHNA and CDR2 SNTAGT. The CDR3 here is CASSDGRGGPDTQYF. DNA for the CDR3: TGTGCCAGCAGTGACGGCCGGGGGGGCCCAGATACGCAGTATTTT.

This clonotype came up many times. The chain uses TRBV7-9 and TRBJ2-6; D ambiguous. Germline V gene sequence: CDR1 SEHNR, CDR2 FQNEAQ (reference sequence). The CDR3 is 14 amino acids. With 2 bases removed from V and 2 bases from J, the gap between germline ends came to 4 bases. The CDR3 here is CASSLQPGANVLTF. In DNA form, the CDR3 reads TGTGCCAGCAGCTTACAGCCTGGGGCCAACGTCCTGACTTTC.

The CDR3 is CAMSFGPYEQYF. The CDR3 coding sequence is TGTGCCATGAGCTTTGGGCCCTACGAGCAGTACTTC. The chain carries TRBV5-5 and TRBJ2-7, with D unclear. V dropped 9 bases and J dropped 2 bases, with 12 bases sitting between them. This CDR3 contains 12 residues. Germline CDR1 is SGHKS and CDR2 is YYEKEE (reference sequence).